These T cell receptor beta chains were read from a single sample in a study of CD8+ T cells in alopecia areata. The assay was immunoSEQ multiplex PCR, and TCRdb's table has in-frame clones only and misses some. The sample lists under 200,000 clones; about 60% were seen once. This specimen consisted of CD4+ T cells sorted from blood, obtained at week 24, from a patient treated with tofacitinib. These receptor sequences come from a human donor with alopecia areata. The CDR3 runs from the conserved cysteine through the conserved F or W. Fields, in order: clone size, D gene, V gene, J gene, CDR3 length, CDR3 protein, CDR3 DNA. A D gene is named only where the DNA matches it firmly. Size is omitted from some rows. Given values are once, few, many or a class for expanded clones.

size: once; D: .; V: TRBV27; J: TRBJ2-5; length: 14; CDR3: CASTPVGPGKTQYF; DNA: TGTGCCAGCACCCCAGTAGGCCCCGGGAAGACCCAGTACTTC
size: .; D: .; V: TRBV6-5; J: TRBJ2-5; length: 15; CDR3: CASSYVPGLQETQYF; DNA: TGTGCCAGCAGTTACGTACCGGGGCTCCAAGAGACCCAGTACTTC
size: .; D: TRBD2; V: TRBV2; J: TRBJ2-1; length: 18; CDR3: CASSRTPASRGGGSEQFF; DNA: TGTGCCAGCAGTCGGACTCCCGCTTCGCGGGGGGGCGGGAGTGAGCAGTTCTTC
size: .; D: TRBD2; V: TRBV23-1; J: TRBJ2-1; length: 15; CDR3: CASRRPRTSVAEQFF; DNA: TGCGCCAGCAGGAGACCCCGGACTAGCGTGGCTGAGCAGTTCTTC
size: .; D: .; V: TRBV29-1; J: TRBJ2-7; length: 13; CDR3: CSVAWAFQNEQYF; DNA: TGCAGCGTTGCTTGGGCATTCCAGAACGAGCAGTACTTC
size: few; D: .; V: TRBV30; J: TRBJ2-7; length: 13; CDR3: CAWTPTNLGEQYF; DNA: TGTGCCTGGACCCCTACCAACCTTGGCGAGCAGTACTTC
size: .; D: .; V: TRBV29-1; J: TRBJ2-3; length: 12; CDR3: CSVAGAADTQYF; DNA: TGCAGCGTTGCCGGGGCCGCAGATACGCAGTATTTT
size: .; D: .; V: TRBV30; J: TRBJ1-4; length: 14; CDR3: CAWGSGARNEKLFF; DNA: TGTGCCTGGGGAAGTGGGGCGCGAAATGAAAAACTGTTTTTT
size: .; D: .; V: TRBV19; J: TRBJ1-2; length: 9; CDR3: CASRGGYTF; DNA: TGTGCCAGTCGAGGGGGCTACACCTTC
size: once; D: .; V: TRBV27; J: TRBJ1-1; length: 15; CDR3: CASSLFGRPNTEAFF; DNA: TGTGCCAGCAGTTTATTTGGCCGCCCGAACACTGAAGCTTTCTTT
size: few; D: .; V: TRBV25-1; J: TRBJ2-4; length: 14; CDR3: CASTERGGENIQYF; DNA: TGTGCCAGCACAGAGAGGGGGGGAGAAAACATTCAGTACTTC